This note documents a single TCR beta chain sequence. No antigen is known for it. Stated time point: patch test 1, 2 weeks after DPC sensitization. Indicated treatment: therapeutic diphenylcyclopropenone sensitization with weekly scalp DPC. This specimen comes from a study of human T cells and chemical hapten exposure. As for the study in general: Skin of the upper inner arm, approximately 2 cm by approximately 2 cm, received 2% DPC for sensitization.

Per the authors' pipeline: Sample TCR totals centred on a median of approximately 96,000, ranging roughly 23,224 to 690,600. TCRdb used MiXCR to reprocess the RACE reads, holding one entry per CDR3 protein. The V and J calls were determined by TCRdb, not by the authors. The sample holds 85,000 or so distinct CDR3 sequences, approximately 12% seen once. Trimming removed 7 bases from V and 8 bases from J, with 20 bases in between. The CDR3 is 14 amino acids. CDR1 MDHEN and CDR2 SYDVKM come from the germline V gene. Study-wide points: No change in TCRs above 1 in 1000 frequency was produced by DPC sensitization. Expanded TCRs grouped into significantly more large CDR3 similarity clusters than controls produced.

J is TRBJ1-2 and V is TRBV28, with a weak D call TRBD1 (6 bases). The specimen comprised whole blood, sampled in connection with sensitization to the hapten diphenylcyclopropenone (DPC). The receptor's source is a woman aged 50 to 65 with alopecia areata. Some clones in this sample may be carry-over from other donors' samples. CDR3 in DNA: TGTGCCAGCAAAACAGGGAAGGGGAATAAGGGCTACACCTTC. Its protein product is CASKTGKGNKGYTF.